Listed here are 11 T cell receptor beta chains from one sample, sequenced in a study of cytomegalovirus exposure and HLA in healthy donors. The PCR made use of 60 Vbeta and 13 Jbeta primers. The protocol was immunoSEQ multiplex PCR, while the TCRdb copy is restricted to in-frame clones and leaves out a portion. The table shows a few hundred thousand clones, with around 81% occurring only once. Sequencing input: PBMCs. The source is a woman in her sixties or seventies in good health and CMV-seropositive.

CDR3 sequence (DNA): TGTGCCTGGACCAGGAGGGTTTCCTACGAGCAGTACTTC. Amino acid sequence: CAWTRRVSYEQYF. V gene TRBV30 combines with J gene TRBJ2-7; D might be TRBD2 (6 bases). Germline-derived CDR1 and CDR2 are GTSNPN and SVGIG (reference sequence). This CDR3 has 13 amino acids. Trimming pared 4 bases from V and 1 base from J, leaving 11 bases between.

V gene TRBV5-1 combines with J gene TRBJ2-5; a weak D match, TRBD1 (6 bases). The CDR3 has 13 residues. Germline V gene lookup returns CDR1 SGHRS and CDR2 YFSETQ. The germline V and J ends were trimmed by 0 bases and 4 bases, with 7 bases remaining between them. CDR3 DNA: TGCGCCAGCAGCTTGGACAGGGCAGAGACCCAGTACTTC. Protein sequence: CASSLDRAETQYF.

This chain connects TRBV6-5 to TRBJ2-7; the match to TRBD2 covers 10 bases. The CDR3 contains 15 residues. Germline V gene lookup returns CDR1 MNHEY and CDR2 SVGAGI. Trimming at V came to 6 bases and at J to 5 bases, leaving 10 bases not matched to a gene. CDR3 DNA: TGTGCCAGCAGGCTTTCTAGCGGGAGATTCCACGAGCAGTACTTC. As protein: CASRLSSGRFHEQYF.

This clone turned up a few times. The chain has TRBV15 and TRBJ1-2; TRBD1 aligns across 10 bases. V trimming: 6 bases; J trimming: 3 bases; junction bases outside the gene matches: 1. CDR3 length: 13 amino acids. CDR1 and CDR2 from the germline V gene are LNHNV and YYDKDF (reference sequence). The CDR3 DNA is TGTGCCACCAGGGGACAGGGGCACTATGGCTACACCTTC. Its protein is CATRGQGHYGYTF.

On this clone itself: At the DNA level, this CDR3 is encoded by other sequences in the same sample as well. The chain carries TRBV28 and TRBJ1-2; 9 nucleotides line up with TRBD1. The V gene's germline CDR1 is MDHEN and CDR2 SYDVKM. This CDR3 has 13 residues. With 3 bases clipped from V and 5 bases from J, the junction kept 1 base outside the gene matches. CDR3: CASSFDRGYGYTF. CDR3 DNA sequence: TGTGCCAGCAGTTTTGACAGGGGGTATGGCTACACCTTC.

The chain recombines TRBV6-5 with TRBJ2-7; D is unresolved. Trimming stripped 4 bases from V and 2 bases from J, with 3 bases between. Germline V gives CDR1 MNHEY, CDR2 SVGAGI. CDR3 length equals 11 residues. CDR3 sequence: CASSSAYEQYF. The CDR3 coding sequence is TGTGCCAGCAGTTCCGCCTACGAGCAGTACTTC.

The chain recombines TRBV19 with TRBJ2-7; D is perhaps TRBD2 (6 bases). Germline V gene sequence: CDR1 LNHDA, CDR2 SQIVND (reference sequence). The CDR3 contains 16 residues. The V end lost 0 bases, the J end lost 6 bases, and 18 bases lay between the germline ends. Here the CDR3 DNA reads TGTGCCAGTAGTATAGAGACCGGGACGGGAGTAGGCGAGCAGTACTTC. Protein: CASSIETGTGVGEQYF.

V is TRBV19 and J is TRBJ2-1; 8 bases fit TRBD1. CDR1 and CDR2 from the germline V gene are LNHDA and SQIVND (reference sequence). The CDR3 loop spans 14 amino acids. Unmatched junction bases numbered 8, after V lost 8 bases and J lost 5 bases. CDR3 DNA: TGTGCCAGTTCGGACAGGGTTTCGAACAATGAGCAGTTCTTC. Translating gives CASSDRVSNNEQFF.

The chain links TRBV6-5 to TRBJ2-5; 9 positions agree with TRBD1. CDR1 is MNHEY and CDR2 is SVGAGI in the germline V gene. The trim removed 5 bases at V and 7 bases at J, leaving 8 bases unmatched. The CDR3 sequence is 14 residues long. The CDR3 is CASSTGTGRGTQYF. For the CDR3, the DNA is TGTGCCAGCAGTACAGGGACAGGGAGAGGGACCCAGTACTTC.

The chain has TRBV6-5 and TRBJ2-3; 8 bases line up with TRBD1. The CDR3 covers 13 residues. Trimming cost V 5 bases and J 4 bases; bases outside gene matches: 2. Germline V lookup: CDR1 MNHEY, CDR2 SVGAGI. The CDR3 loop reads CASSEDRADTQYF. CDR3 DNA sequence: TGTGCCAGCAGTGAGGACAGGGCAGATACGCAGTATTTT.

V gene TRBV7-3 combines with J gene TRBJ2-1, with 9 bases aligning to TRBD1. The V gene's germline CDR1 is SGHTA and CDR2 FQGTGA. The CDR3 sequence is 17 residues long. V lost 1 base and J lost 6; bases outside the gene matches: 10. The CDR3: CASSLIFSPQGANEQFF. Written as DNA, the CDR3 is TGTGCCAGCAGCTTAATCTTTTCCCCACAGGGGGCCAATGAGCAGTTCTTC.